These T cell receptor beta chains were read from a single sample in a study of blood T cell repertoires in COVID-19. TCRdb's copy holds only in-frame clones and misses some; the assay was immunoSEQ multiplex PCR. The sample has around 86,000 clones, 75% to 90% seen once; the top ten hold 35% to 45%. The sequencing sample was made of peripheral blood. These receptors were taken from a man older than 75 with acute or convalescent COVID-19. Both conserved end residues are trimmed from each CDR3.

V gene: TRBV28
J gene: TRBJ1-1
CDR3 protein: ASISSRRGRYTEAF

V gene: TRBV6-5
J gene: TRBJ2-2
CDR3 protein: ASSSGPNTGELF

V gene: TRBV18
J gene: TRBJ1-5
CDR3 protein: ASSPRGGNQPQH

V gene: TRBV9
J gene: TRBJ2-2
CDR3 protein: ASSPQTGLSGELF

V gene: TRBV18
J gene: TRBJ1-1
CDR3 protein: ASSSTRTGNTEAF

V gene: TRBV3-1/TRBV3-2
J gene: TRBJ2-5
CDR3 protein: ASSQDLGTGETQY

V gene: TRBV9
J gene: TRBJ2-7
CDR3 protein: ASSVGGVAGVYEQY

V gene: TRBV28
J gene: TRBJ1-5
CDR3 protein: ASSVSSGQNQPQH

V gene: TRBV3-1/TRBV3-2
J gene: TRBJ1-1
CDR3 protein: ASSPRDRNTEAF

V gene: TRBV18
J gene: TRBJ1-1
CDR3 protein: ASSPLRDMNTEAF

V gene: TRBV15
J gene: TRBJ2-6
CDR3 protein: ATSRDSGSGANVLT

V gene: TRBV5-6
J gene: TRBJ2-7
CDR3 protein: ASSWRGEQY

V gene: TRBV6-2/TRBV6-3
J gene: TRBJ2-7
CDR3 protein: ASSYYSGATEQY

V gene: TRBV27
J gene: TRBJ1-2
CDR3 protein: ASRLGQGGYGYT

V gene: TRBV27
J gene: TRBJ2-7
CDR3 protein: ASSSRAVDEQY

V gene: TRBV6-2/TRBV6-3
J gene: TRBJ2-5
CDR3 protein: ASSYSRPGSTQETQY

V gene: TRBV11-3
J gene: TRBJ2-3
CDR3 protein: ASRSRSTDTQY